This T cell receptor beta chain was sequenced during a study of cytomegalovirus exposure and HLA in healthy donors. The study ran its PCR with 60 Vbeta and 13 Jbeta primers. This table comes from immunoSEQ multiplex PCR, and its TCRdb copy is limited to in-frame clones, with some not included. This sample has tens of thousands of clones, with roughly four fifths found just once. The CDR3 runs 13 residues. Germline loops: CDR1 SGHAT, CDR2 FQNNGV. The V end lost 0 bases, the J end lost 8 bases, and 10 bases lay between the germline ends. Sequencing input: PBMCs. This chain connects TRBV11-2 to TRBJ1-2; D is perhaps TRBD1 (5 bases). The origin of this receptor is a woman in her 30s in good health and CMV-seropositive. The CDR3 DNA is TGTGCCAGCAGCTTAGACAGGGCTCGCGGCTACACCTTC. Its protein is CASSLDRARGYTF.